Below, 22 T cell receptor beta chains from the same sample are listed, as sequenced in a study of technical replicates of blood from a few donors. Clones were read by immunoSEQ multiplex PCR, and TCRdb kept only the in-frame ones, dropping some. Among around 72,000 clones listed, over 95% were seen once. Sequencing used T cells isolated from PBMCs. The origin of the receptors is a human donor in good health.

This rearrangement joins TRBV28 to TRBJ2-3; D is unclear. The CDR3 runs 15 residues. Germline CDR1 is MDHEN and CDR2 is SYDVKM. The V and J ends lost 4 bases and 2 bases respectively, with 13 bases between them. The CDR3: CASSYIESSTDTQYF. As DNA, the CDR3 is TGTGCCAGCAGTTACATCGAATCTTCCACAGATACGCAGTATTTT.

The chain joins TRBV30 to TRBJ2-1, with D possibly TRBD1 on 5 matching bases. The CDR3 consists of 13 residues. Trimming removed 0 bases at V and 6 bases at J, with 9 bases between. CDR1 is GTSNPN, CDR2 SVGIG, per germline (reference sequence). CDR3 DNA sequence: TGTGCCTGGAGTGTAACAACAGGCAATGAGCAGTTCTTC. Amino acid sequence: CAWSVTTGNEQFF.

V is TRBV30 and J is TRBJ1-2; tentatively, D is TRBD1 (5 bases). Trimming cost V 2 bases and J 5 bases, with 9 bases left between them. This CDR3 has 12 amino acids. CDR1 is GTSNPN and CDR2 is SVGIG in the germline V gene (reference sequence). For the CDR3, the DNA is TGTGCCTGGAGTCCGGGGGGGTATGGCTACACCTTC. It codes for CAWSPGGYGYTF.

The CDR3 DNA follows: TGTGCCAGCAGTGAAGGAAGTAGCCCGGTATATTACGAGCAGTACTTC. Amino acids: CASSEGSSPVYYEQYF. V usage is TRBV6-1 and J usage is TRBJ2-7; no firm D call. CDR1 and CDR2 from the germline V gene are MNHNS and SASEGT. This CDR3 has 16 amino acids. Between the trimmed V and J ends, which lost 1 base and 4 bases, there was a span of 17 bases.

Only one count was recorded for this clone. This chain joins TRBV6-6 and TRBJ1-4, with D possibly TRBD1 on 5 matching bases. Germline V gives CDR1 MNHNY, CDR2 SVGAGI (reference sequence). Trimming pared 2 bases from V and 4 bases from J, leaving 8 bases between. The CDR3 sequence is 14 residues long. The CDR3 region is CASSYIGDNEKLFF. The CDR3 region has the DNA TGTGCCAGCAGTTACATAGGGGATAATGAAAAACTGTTTTTT.

V and J are TRBV29-1 and TRBJ2-5; D gene ambiguous. CDR3 length: 11 residues. V lost 5 bases to trimming and J lost 0 bases, with 4 bases between them. Germline CDR1 SQVTM, CDR2 ANQGSEA. CDR3 region: CSVHDQETQYF. The DNA for the CDR3 is TGCAGCGTTCATGACCAAGAGACCCAGTACTTC.

The V gene is TRBV7-6, the J gene TRBJ1-3; maybe TRBD1 (5 bases). CDR3 length: 14 amino acids. Germline CDR1 SGHVS, CDR2 FNYEAQ. Trimming pared 1 base from V and 7 bases from J, leaving 11 bases between. In nucleotides, the CDR3 is TGTGCCAGCAGCTTAGGACAGCCCGAGAACACCATATATTTT. Translation: CASSLGQPENTIYF. Looking up the rest from reference TRBV7-6 and TRBJ1-3 gives the full variable domain: GAGVSQSPRYKVTKRGQDVALRCDPISGHVSLYWYRQALGQGPEFLTYFNYEAQQDKSGLPNDRFSAERPEGSISTLTIQRTEQRDSAMYRCASSLGQPENTIYFGEGSWLTVV.

The count of this clone is one. The CDR3 nucleotides read TGTGCCTGGAGTGTGAGGGGGATGACCCAGTACTTC. This gives the protein CAWSVRGMTQYF. J is TRBJ2-5 and V is TRBV30; D possibly corresponds to TRBD1 (6 bases). This CDR3 contains 12 residues. Trimming left V 0 bases short and J 7 bases short, with 9 bases between. Germline assignment: CDR1 GTSNPN and CDR2 SVGIG (reference sequence).

V gene TRBV4-2 combines with J gene TRBJ2-1, with 9 bases fitting TRBD2. Germline CDR1 reads LGHNA; CDR2 reads YNFKEQ. The CDR3 is 18 residues long. With V trimmed by 0 bases and J by 7 bases, 13 bases remained unmatched. CDR3 sequence: CASSQDPFLREGQNEQFF. CDR3 sequence (DNA): TGTGCCAGCAGCCAAGATCCTTTTTTGCGGGAGGGCCAAAATGAGCAGTTCTTC.

The chain is built from TRBV7-9 and TRBJ2-3, with 12 bases aligning to TRBD2. This CDR3 is 16 amino acids long. Germline values: CDR1 SEHNR, CDR2 FQNEAQ (reference sequence). J was trimmed by 4 bases and V by 5 bases; bases with no gene match: 7. The DNA for the CDR3 is TGTGCCAGCAGCGATCCACTAGCGGGAGGCTCAGATACGCAGTATTTT. Protein sequence: CASSDPLAGGSDTQYF. Complete variable domain (other parts from reference TRBV7-9 and TRBJ2-3): DTGVSQNPRHKITKRGQNVTFRCDPISEHNRLYWYRQTLGQGPEFLTYFQNEAQLEKSRLLSDRFSAERPKGSFSTLEIQRTEQGDSAMYLCASSDPLAGGSDTQYFGPGTRLTVL.

The rearrangement links TRBV4-1 to TRBJ2-7; TRBD1 aligns across 7 bases. CDR1 MGHRA and CDR2 YSYEKL come from the germline V gene. The CDR3 runs 15 residues. Losses at the gene ends were 0 bases for V and 3 bases for J; bases not matched to a gene: 5. In nucleotides, the CDR3 is TGCGCCAGCAGCCAAGAGAGGGACAGTAGCTACGAGCAGTACTTC. It codes for CASSQERDSSYEQYF.

This clone was seen a few times. The chain has TRBV29-1 and TRBJ2-4, with unresolved D. V gave up 5 bases and J gave up 1 base, with 9 bases separating them. This CDR3 is 13 amino acids long. Germline V gene data show CDR1 as SQVTM and CDR2 as ANQGSEA. Here the CDR3 DNA reads TGCAGCGTTTACAGCCCCGCCAAAAACATTCAGTACTTC. Residues: CSVYSPAKNIQYF.

The chain couples TRBV5-4 to TRBJ1-2, with D unclear. Trimming removed 0 bases from V and 5 bases from J, with 5 bases in between. CDR1 is SGHNT and CDR2 is YYREEE in the germline V gene (reference sequence). The CDR3 is 12 amino acids. The CDR3 DNA sequence: TGTGCCAGCAGCTTGGATTCTTATGGCTACACCTTC. Translating it yields CASSLDSYGYTF.

The gene calls are TRBV9 and TRBJ2-2; D is possibly TRBD1 (5 bases). V was pared by 0 bases and J by 1 base, with 10 bases between. Germline-derived CDR1 and CDR2 are SGDLS and YYNGEE. The CDR3 runs to 16 residues. The CDR3 loop reads CASSVVMTENTGELFF. CDR3 nucleotides: TGTGCCAGCAGCGTAGTTATGACAGAGAACACCGGGGAGCTGTTTTTT.

The chain has TRBV2 and TRBJ2-3; 7 nucleotides align to TRBD2. The trim removed 10 bases at V and 2 bases at J, leaving 6 bases unmatched. The CDR3 runs to 13 residues. Germline V gives CDR1 SNHLY, CDR2 FYNNEI. Written as DNA, the CDR3 is TGTGCCATGGCGGGGGAGATCACAGATACGCAGTATTTT. Translating it yields CAMAGEITDTQYF.

The V gene is TRBV11-3, the J gene TRBJ2-5, with D perhaps TRBD1 (6 bases). The CDR3 runs 14 residues. Trimming pared 5 bases from V and 2 bases from J, leaving 12 bases between. Germline CDR1 reads SGHNT; CDR2 reads YENEEA. The DNA of the CDR3 is TGTGCCAGCAGCGGGGACACGGGTCAAGAGACCCAGTACTTC. Its protein product is CASSGDTGQETQYF. Together with reference TRBV11-3 and TRBJ2-5, the CDR3 gives the full variable domain: EAGVVQSPRYKIIEKKQPVAFWCNPISGHNTLYWYLQNLGQGPELLIRYENEEAVDDSQLPKDRFSAERLKGVDSTLKIQPAELGDSAVYLCASSGDTGQETQYFGPGTRLLVL.

V usage is TRBV7-9 and J usage is TRBJ1-5, with a tentative D call TRBD1 (6 bases). V shed 1 base and J shed 0 bases, with 10 bases lying between them. The CDR3 consists of 16 residues. Germline loops: CDR1 SEHNR, CDR2 FQNEAQ (reference sequence). CDR3 sequence reads: CASSLGAGDSNQPQHF. For the CDR3, the DNA is TGTGCCAGCAGCTTAGGTGCAGGGGATAGCAATCAGCCCCAGCATTTT.

The chain links TRBV10-2 to TRBJ1-5; 7 bases align to TRBD1. The CDR3 runs 14 residues. The V gene end was trimmed by 7 bases and the J gene end by 1 base; junction bases not matched to a gene: 4. Germline V lookup: CDR1 WSHSY, CDR2 SAAADI. CDR3 sequence: CASMEGASNQPQHF. The CDR3 nucleotides read TGCGCCAGCATGGAGGGGGCGAGCAATCAGCCCCAGCATTTT.

The J gene is TRBJ2-1, the V gene TRBV27, with unresolved D. V was shortened by 5 bases and J by 7 bases, with 15 bases between the two germline ends. The CDR3 totals 14 residues. The V gene's germline CDR1 is MNHEY and CDR2 SMNVEV (reference sequence). CDR3 sequence reads: CASSPLGLLNEQFF. The CDR3 coding sequence is TGTGCCAGCAGTCCGCTTGGGCTACTGAATGAGCAGTTCTTC.

J is TRBJ2-7 and V is TRBV19; D gene uncertain. The CDR3 extends over 12 amino acids. Germline V gene data show CDR1 as LNHDA and CDR2 as SQIVND (reference sequence). Trimming left V 5 bases short and J 6 bases short, with 11 bases between. The DNA for the CDR3 is TGTGCCAGTAGTGCTGCAGGTTCCGAGCAGTACTTC. This codes for CASSAAGSEQYF.

The chain has TRBV7-2 and TRBJ2-5; the D gene is possibly TRBD1 (6 bases). CDR1 and CDR2 from the germline V gene are SGHTA and FQGNSA. Trimming took 3 bases from V and 4 from J, leaving 15 bases between them. The CDR3 spans 15 residues. The CDR3 coding sequence is TGTGCCAGCAGCTTTGTCTCTGGCAGGGGAGAGACCCAGTACTTC. It encodes CASSFVSGRGETQYF.

V usage is TRBV5-1 and J usage is TRBJ2-3; 7 nucleotides agree with TRBD2. This CDR3 comprises 15 residues. The J segment lost 3 bases and the V segment lost 0 bases, leaving 4 bases of the junction unmatched. Germline V gives CDR1 SGHRS, CDR2 YFSETQ. CDR3 loop: CASSLASAGTDTQYF. The CDR3, as DNA: TGCGCCAGCAGCTTGGCCTCAGCGGGGACAGATACGCAGTATTTT.